The 18 T cell receptor beta chains below come from one sample, sequenced in a study of T-cell reconstitution after alpha-beta-depleted transplantation in children. Molecular barcoding with unique molecular identifiers was used for the TCRbeta library. Via MiXCR, TCRdb re-called the PCR reads, giving one row per CDR3 protein. This sample carries under 250,000 distinct CDR3 sequences, under 30% of them seen once, and the ten largest clones take 4% to 5.5%. The sequences come from PBMCs, mostly from graft donor cells, collected 360 days after TCRalphabeta/CD19-depleted stem cell transplant. The receptors come from a female patient aged 2-15 years who had a stem cell transplant for congenital amegakaryocytic thrombocytopenia, so the T cells may come from the graft donor.

This clonotype was counted a few times. This chain uses TRBV7-9 with TRBJ2-3; TRBD2 agrees at 8 bases. The CDR3 runs 16 residues. Trimming at V came to 1 base and at J to 0 bases, leaving 3 bases not matched to a gene. The germline V gene encodes CDR1 SEHNR and CDR2 FQNEAQ (reference sequence). As DNA, the CDR3 is TGTGCCAGCAGCTTAGTGGCGGGAGGTAGCACAGATACGCAGTATTTT. Encoded protein: CASSLVAGGSTDTQYF.

This clonotype was counted ten times or more. The rearrangement joins TRBV18 to TRBJ2-7; D remains ambiguous. V lost 3 bases to trimming and J lost 7 bases, with 10 bases between them. CDR1 is KGHSH, CDR2 LQKENI, per germline. This CDR3 comprises 12 residues. The CDR3 DNA reads TGTGCCAGCTCACCGGATCGTACAGAGCAGTACTTC. Residues: CASSPDRTEQYF.

This clonotype came up a few times. The chain couples TRBV12-3 or TRBV12-4 to TRBJ2-1; 9 bases agree with TRBD2. The CDR3 length is 13 residues. The V and J ends lost 0 bases and 9 bases, in that order; junction bases with no gene match: 0. CDR3 sequence reads: CASSLASGSEQFF. DNA of the CDR3: TGTGCCAGCAGTTTAGCTAGCGGGAGTGAGCAGTTCTTC.

This clonotype came up a few times. The V gene is TRBV20-1, the J gene TRBJ2-2; a possible D gene is TRBD2 (6 bases). The ends were cut back, 6 bases at V and 2 bases at J, with 16 bases in the middle. Germline V gene data show CDR1 as DFQATT and CDR2 as SNEGSKA (reference sequence). This CDR3 contains 15 residues. CDR3 DNA sequence: TGCAGTGCCCAAAACCCGGGACTTAACACCGGGGAGCTGTTTTTT. Translating it yields CSAQNPGLNTGELFF.

This clonotype was seen only once. V is TRBV19 and J is TRBJ1-5; tentatively, D is TRBD1 (5 bases). Looked up from germline, CDR1 is LNHDA and CDR2 is SQIVND (reference sequence). There are 14 residues in the CDR3. Trimming took 3 bases from V and 3 from J, leaving 9 bases between them. The CDR3 region is CASSIWGDNQPQHF. The CDR3 DNA follows: TGTGCCAGTAGTATTTGGGGGGACAATCAGCCCCAGCATTTT.

The genes are TRBV12-3 or TRBV12-4 and TRBJ2-3, with 9 positions matching TRBD1. J gave up 6 bases and V 6 bases, and 7 bases lay outside the gene matches. CDR3 size: 14 residues. CDR3 loop: CASRADRGRDTQYF. CDR3 nucleotides: TGTGCCAGCAGGGCGGACAGGGGTCGTGATACGCAGTATTTT.

This clonotype was counted many times. The genes are TRBV5-1 and TRBJ2-5, with 11 bases aligning to TRBD2. Germline V gene lookup returns CDR1 SGHRS and CDR2 YFSETQ. The CDR3 extends over 16 amino acids. The trim removed 4 bases at V and 1 base at J, leaving 6 bases unmatched. The CDR3 spells CASSLQTSGAQETQYF. CDR3 bases: TGCGCCAGCAGCCTCCAGACTAGCGGGGCCCAAGAGACCCAGTACTTC. Filled out from reference TRBV5-1 and TRBJ2-5, the complete variable domain reads KAGVTQTPRYLIKTRGQQVTLSCSPISGHRSVSWYQQTPGQGLQFLFEYFSETQRNKGNFPGRFSGRQFSNSRSEMNVSTLELGDSALYLCASSLQTSGAQETQYFGPGTRLLVL.

The chain couples TRBV14 to TRBJ1-1, with unresolved D. Germline assignment: CDR1 SGHDN and CDR2 FVKESK. The CDR3 sequence is 15 residues long. Trimming shortened V by 2 bases and J by 1 base, and 11 bases separated the two germline ends. In nucleotides, the CDR3 is TGTGCCAGCAGCCAACTACAGACAAGGAACACTGAAGCTTTCTTT. Protein: CASSQLQTRNTEAFF.

This sequence joins TRBV4-1 and TRBJ1-5, with D perhaps matching TRBD1 (5 bases). The CDR3 extends over 14 amino acids. Looked up from germline, CDR1 is MGHRA and CDR2 is YSYEKL. V lost 1 base, J lost 7 bases, and 11 bases lay in between. The CDR3 nucleotides are TGCGCCAGCAGCCAAGTCCAGGGCAGGCAGCCCCAGCATTTT. Amino acid sequence: CASSQVQGRQPQHF.

This clonotype was observed a handful of times. J is TRBJ2-1 and V is TRBV5-1, with D possibly being TRBD1 (5 bases). Looked up from germline, CDR1 is SGHRS and CDR2 is YFSETQ. Trimming stripped 4 bases from V and 8 bases from J, with 10 bases between. This CDR3 contains 12 residues. This chain's CDR3 is CASSAGHDEQFF. CDR3 DNA sequence: TGCGCCAGCAGCGCCGGACATGATGAGCAGTTCTTC.

Only a few counts were recorded for this clonotype. The chain combines TRBV27 with TRBJ2-3; tentatively, D is TRBD1 (6 bases). There are 15 residues in the CDR3. Trimming stripped 5 bases from V and 3 bases from J, with 15 bases between. Germline values: CDR1 MNHEY, CDR2 SMNVEV (reference sequence). CDR3 sequence (DNA): TGTGCCAGCAGTGGTAGGGGGATAAGAACAGATACGCAGTATTTT. It is translated as CASSGRGIRTDTQYF.

This clonotype was seen repeatedly, ten times or more. The rearrangement links TRBV20-1 to TRBJ2-1; D might be TRBD2 (6 bases). CDR3 size: 13 residues. Germline-derived CDR1 and CDR2 are DFQATT and SNEGSKA (reference sequence). V was clipped by 6 bases and J by 7 bases, with 16 bases between them. As DNA, the CDR3 is TGCAGTGCCAGTCCCGGGACTTGGAATGAGCAGTTCTTC. Translating gives CSASPGTWNEQFF.

This clonotype was detected a few times. This chain joins TRBV28 and TRBJ2-5, with no clear D. The CDR3 length is 16 residues. Germline lookup yields CDR1 MDHEN and CDR2 SYDVKM. V was clipped by 6 bases and J by 2 bases, with 19 bases between them. CDR3 region: CASRLRRAAFQETQYF. In DNA form, the CDR3 reads TGTGCCAGCAGGCTTAGAAGGGCAGCCTTTCAAGAGACCCAGTACTTC. Looking up the rest from reference TRBV28 and TRBJ2-5 gives the full variable domain: DVKVTQSSRYLVKRTGEKVFLECVQDMDHENMFWYRQDPGLGLRLIYFSYDVKMKEKGDIPEGYSVSREKKERFSLILESASTNQTSMYLCASRLRRAAFQETQYFGPGTRLLVL.

In its sample, this clonotype was seen many times. The V call is TRBV4-3, the J call TRBJ2-7, with unresolved D. This CDR3 spans 14 amino acids. Trimming removed 0 bases at V and 4 bases at J, with 10 bases between. CDR1 and CDR2 (germline): LGHNA, YSLEER. DNA for the CDR3: TGCGCCAGCAGCCAAGATCTCCCGGATTACGAGCAGTACTTC. Residues: CASSQDLPDYEQYF.

Many counts were recorded for this clonotype. V is TRBV5-1 and J is TRBJ1-1; D unclear. CDR1 is SGHRS, CDR2 YFSETQ, per germline. There are 13 residues in the CDR3. V lost 1 base and J lost 3, with 7 bases in between. In DNA, the CDR3 is TGCGCCAGCAGCTTGAGTGGGGACACTGAAGCTTTCTTT. Encoded protein: CASSLSGDTEAFF.

V is TRBV5-1 and J is TRBJ1-3; D perhaps matches TRBD1 (6 bases). The germline V and J ends were trimmed by 4 bases and 5 bases, with 13 bases remaining between them. In germline, CDR1 is SGHRS, CDR2 YFSETQ. The length of the CDR3 is 14 residues. In nucleotides, the CDR3 is TGCGCCAGCAGCCCGTCGGGGGCCCGAAACACCATATATTTT. It codes for CASSPSGARNTIYF.

The chain is built from TRBV29-1 and TRBJ2-6; the match to TRBD1 covers 10 bases. The CDR3 length is 14 residues. Germline V gene lookup returns CDR1 SQVTM and CDR2 ANQGSEA. V shed 6 bases and J 4 bases; nucleotides not matched to a gene: 3. CDR3 DNA sequence: TGCAGCGTGGGGACAGGGGCCGGGGCCAACGTCCTGACTTTC. Amino acid sequence: CSVGTGAGANVLTF.

This clonotype turned up a few times. The CDR3 reads CASSPFAGHTGELFF. CDR3 nucleotide sequence: TGTGCCAGCTCACCATTCGCAGGACACACCGGGGAGCTGTTTTTT. The chain has TRBV18 and TRBJ2-2; D remains unclear. Looked up from germline, CDR1 is KGHSH and CDR2 is LQKENI. The CDR3 is made up of 15 amino acids. V was pared by 2 bases and J by 3 bases, with 10 bases between.